This record looks at one T cell receptor (beta chain) sequence and its context. Its target is unknown. The record originates from a study of shared clonotypes between healthy human individuals. Study-level background: The study used three CD4 naive, three CD4 memory, two CD8 naive and one CD8 memory plate per donor. Study findings and constraints: Among the subsets, naive ones generally showed larger estimated richness than memory ones.

Unmatched junction bases numbered 17, after V lost 11 bases and J lost 1 base. CDR3 size: 19 residues. Germline V lookup: CDR1 MGHRA, CDR2 YSYEKL. Donors were healthy HIV-negative adults without recently reported acute infections or vaccinations. Sorted-subset replicate PCRs used about 0.2 ug of genomic DNA. This amount corresponded to approximately 30,000 T cell genomes. Sequencing used immunoSEQ multiplex PCR; TCRdb keeps in-frame clones, though not all of them. The table has over a million clones, approximately 80% seen once. V is TRBV4-1 and J is TRBJ2-6; 10 positions agree with TRBD2. The clonotype was recovered from a man aged 18 to 35 in good health. Some clones in this sample may be carry-over from other donors' samples. The sample comprised memory CD4+ T cells from PBMCs. This sample's subset: CD45RA-negative fraction. CDR3 loop: CAGAASGSAGGSGANVLTF. The CDR3 DNA is TGCGCCGGAGCGGCTAGCGGGAGTGCAGGGGGATCTGGGGCCAACGTCCTGACTTTC.